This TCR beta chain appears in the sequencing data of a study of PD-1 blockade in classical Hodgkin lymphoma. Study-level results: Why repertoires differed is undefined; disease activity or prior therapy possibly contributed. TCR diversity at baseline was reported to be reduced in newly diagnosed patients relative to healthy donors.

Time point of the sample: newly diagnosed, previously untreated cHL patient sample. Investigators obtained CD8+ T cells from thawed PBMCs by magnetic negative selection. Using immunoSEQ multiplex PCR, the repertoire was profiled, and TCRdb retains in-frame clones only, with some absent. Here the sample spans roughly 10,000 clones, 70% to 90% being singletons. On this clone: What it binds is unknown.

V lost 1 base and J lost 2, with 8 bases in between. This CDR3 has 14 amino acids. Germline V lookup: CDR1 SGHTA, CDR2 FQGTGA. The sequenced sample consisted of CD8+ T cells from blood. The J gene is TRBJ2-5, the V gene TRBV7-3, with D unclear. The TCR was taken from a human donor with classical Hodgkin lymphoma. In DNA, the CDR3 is TGTGCCAGCAGCTTAAGTCCAAATCAAGAGACCCAGTACTTC. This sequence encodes CASSLSPNQETQYF.